This T cell receptor beta chain stems from a study of Ad26.COV2.S vaccination and SARS-CoV-2 variants. Study-wide results and caveats: Measures of TCR breadth and depth may have fallen short of total T cell responses.

Turning to this clone: Antigen unknown.

TCRdb's copy holds only in-frame clones and misses some; the assay was immunoSEQ multiplex PCR. In the table there are hundreds of thousands of clones, around 87% of which are singletons. Treatment given: over 15 received Ad26.COV2.S at low or high dose, single or two shots; roughly five received placebo; per-sample allocation not given. Each sample was drawn 63 days after the first injection (of vaccine or placebo). Wuhan-strain spike was delivered by a replication-incompetent Ad26 vector. V lost 5 bases, J lost 2 bases, and 20 bases lay in between. CDR1 LNHDA and CDR2 SQIVND come from the germline V gene (reference sequence). The CDR3 contains 17 residues.

The chain recombines TRBV19 with TRBJ2-3; a weak D match, TRBD1 (6 bases). The sample here was peripheral blood, taken in a trial of Ad26.COV2.S vaccine versus placebo. The receptor comes from a person aged 18 to 65 who received the Ad26.COV2.S COVID-19 vaccine or a placebo. CDR3 DNA: TGTGCCAGTAGTGGGTACCGGGACACCCTTACCACAGATACGCAGTATTTT. Its translation is CASSGYRDTLTTDTQYF.